This TCR beta chain was captured in a study of T-cell reconstitution after alpha-beta-depleted transplantation in children. The CDR3 extends over 15 amino acids. Trimming pared 2 bases from V and 7 bases from J, leaving 20 bases between. Looked up from germline, CDR1 is DFQATT and CDR2 is SNEGSKA (reference sequence). This clonotype was counted at least ten times. Unique molecular identifiers were incorporated when the TCRbeta library was constructed. TCRdb re-called the PCR reads with MiXCR, one entry per CDR3 protein. The repertoire has fewer than 120,000 distinct CDR3 sequences, about a tenth of them found once; the top ten carry around 8.5%.

This receptor was obtained from a human donor who donated a stem cell graft to a child with acute lymphoblastic leukemia. J is TRBJ1-1 and V is TRBV20-1; D is uncertain. Sequenced material: PBMCs from the stem cell graft donor, taken from the stem cell graft. CDR3 in DNA: TGCAGTGCTAGATCCCCGACGTTCCTTGAGGGTGAAGCTTTCTTT. It translates to CSARSPTFLEGEAFF.